Below, 2 T cell receptor beta chains from the same sample are listed, as sequenced in a study of Ad26.COV2.S vaccination and SARS-CoV-2 variants. The treatment here: 19 received Ad26.COV2.S at low or high dose, single or two shots; about 5 received placebo; per-sample allocation not given. Sampling took place 63 days after the first vaccine or placebo injection. Clones were read by immunoSEQ multiplex PCR, and TCRdb kept only the in-frame ones, dropping some. The sample carries under 600,000 clones, 80% to 90% recorded once. Here the sequenced sample was peripheral blood, taken in a trial of Ad26.COV2.S vaccine versus placebo. Every receptor here comes from a person between 18 and 59 years old who received the Ad26.COV2.S COVID-19 vaccine or a placebo.

The rearrangement uses TRBV6-6 and TRBJ1-1; D is unresolved. The CDR3 sequence is 11 residues long. Germline V gene lookup returns CDR1 MNHNY and CDR2 SVGAGI (reference sequence). The V and J ends lost 11 bases and 0 bases respectively, with 7 bases between them. CDR3 DNA sequence: TGTGCCGCGAGGGTGAACACTGAAGCTTTCTTT. Translation gives CAARVNTEAFF.

This clone came up once. This sequence joins TRBV7-9 and TRBJ2-7; no clear D. Trimming left V 4 bases short and J 2 bases short, with 21 bases between. CDR1 SEHNR and CDR2 FQNEAQ come from the germline V gene (reference sequence). This CDR3 contains 17 residues. As DNA, the CDR3 is TGTGCCAGCAGCTCCCGACCCCACAGAGACCCCACCTACGAGCAGTACTTC. It codes for CASSSRPHRDPTYEQYF.